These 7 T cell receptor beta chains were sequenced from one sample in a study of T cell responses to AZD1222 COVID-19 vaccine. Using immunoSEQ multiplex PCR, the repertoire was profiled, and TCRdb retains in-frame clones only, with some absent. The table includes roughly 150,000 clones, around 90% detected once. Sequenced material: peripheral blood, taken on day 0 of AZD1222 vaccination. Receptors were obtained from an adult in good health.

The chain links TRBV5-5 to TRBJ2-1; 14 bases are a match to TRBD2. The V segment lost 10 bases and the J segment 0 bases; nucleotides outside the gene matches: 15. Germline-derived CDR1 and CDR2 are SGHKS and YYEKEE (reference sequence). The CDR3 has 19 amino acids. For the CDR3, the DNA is TGTGCCGGCAAAAGGGGACTAGCGGGAGCGTGGTGCTCCTACAATGAGCAGTTCTTC. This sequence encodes CAGKRGLAGAWCSYNEQFF.

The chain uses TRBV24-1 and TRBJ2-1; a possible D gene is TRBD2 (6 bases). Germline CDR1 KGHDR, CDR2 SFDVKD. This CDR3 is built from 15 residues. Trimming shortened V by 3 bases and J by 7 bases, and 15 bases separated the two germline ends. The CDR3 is CATSDNSGVGNEQFF. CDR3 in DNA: TGTGCCACCAGTGATAATTCGGGGGTGGGGAATGAGCAGTTCTTC.

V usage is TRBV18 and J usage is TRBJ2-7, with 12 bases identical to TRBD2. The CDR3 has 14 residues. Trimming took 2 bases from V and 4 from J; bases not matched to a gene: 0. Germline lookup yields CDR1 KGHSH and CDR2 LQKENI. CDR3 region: CASSPTSGGYEQYF. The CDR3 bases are TGTGCCAGCTCACCAACTAGCGGGGGGTACGAGCAGTACTTC.

This CDR3 reads CASSKAKQGSCYGYTF. For the CDR3, the DNA is TGTGCCAGCAGCAAAGCCAAACAGGGGTCGTGTTATGGCTACACCTTC. This chain connects TRBV21-1 to TRBJ1-2; TRBD1, the table's D call, was not compared with the DNA. TRBV21-1 is tagged as a pseudogene. The CDR3 runs 16 residues.

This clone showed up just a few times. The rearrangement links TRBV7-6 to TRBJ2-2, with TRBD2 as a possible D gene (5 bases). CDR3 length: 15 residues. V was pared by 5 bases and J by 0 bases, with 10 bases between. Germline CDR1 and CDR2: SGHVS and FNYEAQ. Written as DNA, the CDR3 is TGTGCCAGCAGCCGAGGGAACGCGAACACCGGGGAGCTGTTTTTT. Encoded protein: CASSRGNANTGELFF.

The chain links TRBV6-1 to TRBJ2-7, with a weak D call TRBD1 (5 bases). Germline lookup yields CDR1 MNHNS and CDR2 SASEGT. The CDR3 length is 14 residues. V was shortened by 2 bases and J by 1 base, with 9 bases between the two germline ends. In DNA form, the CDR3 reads TGTGCCAGCAGTGAACCAGGGATATCCTACGAGCAGTACTTC. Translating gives CASSEPGISYEQYF.

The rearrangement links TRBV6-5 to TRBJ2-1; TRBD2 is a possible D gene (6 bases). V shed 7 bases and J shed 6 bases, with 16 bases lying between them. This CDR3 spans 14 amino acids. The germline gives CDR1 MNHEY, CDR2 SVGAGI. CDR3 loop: CASTPTRSSNEQFF. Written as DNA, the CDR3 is TGTGCCAGCACCCCGACTAGATCAAGCAATGAGCAGTTCTTC.